This T cell receptor (beta chain) was recorded in a study of T cells in Graves' hyperthyroidism and ophthalmopathy. Study-wide points: Also found in blood were most expanded thyroid clonotypes above 0.001.

Hyperthyroidism was newly diagnosed in patients aged 18 to 65 (duration under 2 months). Criteria for exclusion of patients were uncontrolled infection, other autoimmune disease, pregnancy or lactation. PBMCs were sourced from less than 13 ml fresh peripheral blood. The CDR3 runs 14 residues. The germline gives CDR1 MNHEY, CDR2 SVGAGI. Trimming took off 5 bases at V and 3 bases at J, with 11 bases between the two ends. The TCR beta CDR3 regions underwent amplification using RNA transcripts as the source. An initial round of RT-PCR targeting the TCR CDR3 relied on the HTBI primer set. Using its own MiXCR run on the multiplex PCR reads, TCRdb lists one record per CDR3 protein. The sample has hundreds of thousands of distinct CDR3 sequences, roughly 40% seen once. On this clonotype: Its antigen is not identified.

Sequenced: blood. This TCR derives from a man younger than 35 with Graves' hyperthyroidism. The chain joins TRBV6-5 to TRBJ1-5; D is uncertain. The CDR3 is CASSEWVTNQPQHF. The DNA of the CDR3 is TGTGCCAGCAGTGAATGGGTTACCAATCAGCCCCAGCATTTT.